This T cell receptor beta chain was obtained from a study of technical replicates of blood from a few donors. Trimming stripped 2 bases from V and 2 bases from J, with 10 bases between. Germline V gene data show CDR1 as MNHEY and CDR2 as SVGAGI. This CDR3 spans 15 amino acids. Measured with immunoSEQ multiplex PCR; TCRdb has only the in-frame clones, and not every one. The sample shows around 75,000 clones, about 90% of them seen only once. J is TRBJ1-5 and V is TRBV6-5; D call uncertain. This receptor was taken from a human donor in good health. Sample: T cells isolated from PBMCs. The CDR3 region is CASSYSQDGNQPQHF. In DNA form, the CDR3 reads TGTGCCAGCAGTTACAGCCAAGATGGCAATCAGCCCCAGCATTTT.